This TCR beta chain was identified in a study of blood T cell repertoires in COVID-19 (dated by TCRdb to about 2020). Some background on the complete study: Collaborator samples came from the United States, Italy and Spain and covered acute and convalescent phases of COVID-19. The material from the prospective study consisted of cDNA or gDNA derived from T cells, B-cell-depleted T cells, or PBMCs. The dataset comprised deeply sampled blood TCRbeta repertoires from subjects exposed to, actively infected with, or recovered from COVID-19. The repertoires were released in a freely available public database meant as a resource for research on the immune response to SARS-CoV-2. The samples were drawn from two sources: the first 160 participants of the ongoing ImmuneRACE study, and approximately 1,300 subjects contributed by 6 global collaborators. A de-identified subject ID, COVID-19 status, age in years and sex were almost always included in the sample metadata. Where HLA class I and class II types were available, the types were taken from metadata supplied by the sample provider, not from assay-based typing.

In the germline V gene (reference sequence), CDR1 corresponds to LGHDT and CDR2 to YNNKEL. The germline ends are 6 bases apart after V is trimmed by 3 bases and J by 3 bases. The CDR3 holds 12 amino acids from the cysteine to the phenylalanine. CDR3 DNA only is kept here, 36 bases in frame from base 1. The full study reports these points: Clinical and demographic metadata were provided uncurated, with the amount varying by source and participant.

Worth noting for this clone: The antigen it binds to is not known. Base-call qualities are not available, and no considerably larger clone is one nucleotide away.

Each collaborating institution followed its own protocols to collect whole blood in K2EDTA tubes. For TCRbeta analysis, collaborator samples were shipped as frozen whole blood, as isolated PBMCs, or as DNA extracted from either sample type. The immunoSEQ Assay, a bias-controlled multiplex PCR, was used to amplify TCRbeta CDR3 regions from genomic DNA. On the authors' methods: Nucleated cell counts per sample were estimated from amplification of reference gene primers within the assay. To quantify the absolute abundance of each unique TCRbeta CDR3 rearrangement, sequence reads were collapsed and filtered. Productive Simpson clonality was computed per sample as the square root of Simpson's diversity index over productive rearrangements. In TCRdb, the immuneACCESS table is reduced to in-frame sequences with V and J assigned. These tables do not hold every clone; where another copy was compared, an unresolved V gene accounts for under half, and the others remain unexplained. That table furnishes V, J and clone size, whereas the DNA furnished D and trimming. Across this sample there are about 200,000 clones, with more than 65% seen only once. Of the sample, roughly 13% falls within the top ten clones.

The sequence was obtained from a human donor in a cohort sampled during active COVID-19. Sequences were obtained from peripheral blood. This chain is built from TRBV3-1 (or the pseudogene TRBV3-2) and TRBJ2-7; the D segment could be TRBD1, given 5 matching bases. The CDR3 protein: CASSQGHYEQYF. The DNA sequence is TGTGCCAGCAGCCAGGGGCACTACGAGCAGTACTTC.